Presented here are 19 T cell receptor beta chains from one specimen sequenced in a study of blood T cells in healthy people across ages. Through a sample-barcoded 5' primer and a J-beta primer mix, a second PCR was run for roughly 6 to 12 cycles. MiXCR, run by TCRdb on the 5' RACE reads, gives a single entry per CDR3 protein. The sample shows hundreds of thousands of distinct CDR3 sequences, 20% to 30% of them seen only once. Separately, the same data were catalogued under a study of T cells of mothers and their children.

The specimen was blood. All receptors come from a boy younger than 18 in good health.

There are a few counts of this clonotype. The chain is built from TRBV5-1 and TRBJ2-4; TRBD1 matches 7 bases. The V segment lost 4 bases and the J segment 8 bases; nucleotides outside the gene matches: 9. Looked up from germline, CDR1 is SGHRS and CDR2 is YFSETQ. The CDR3 covers 14 residues. The DNA of the CDR3 is TGCGCCAGCAGCCCCGGGACAGCGAGGGACATTCAGTACTTC. It yields the protein CASSPGTARDIQYF.

The gene calls are TRBV7-2 and TRBJ2-2; TRBD1 matches at 7 bases. With 6 bases clipped from V and 4 bases from J, the junction kept 8 bases outside the gene matches. Germline CDR1 reads SGHTA; CDR2 reads FQGNSA. CDR3 length: 15 amino acids. The CDR3 protein is CASRSGQTSTGELFF. In DNA form, the CDR3 reads TGTGCCAGCAGATCGGGACAGACCAGCACCGGGGAGCTGTTTTTT. Full variable domain (remainder filled in from reference TRBV7-2 and TRBJ2-2): GAGVSQSPSNKVTEKGKDVELRCDPISGHTALYWYRQSLGQGLEFLIYFQGNSAPDKSGLPSDRFSAERTGGSVSTLTIQRTQQEDSAVYLCASRSGQTSTGELFFGEGSRLTVL.

This sequence joins TRBV29-1 and TRBJ1-5, with 9 bases fitting TRBD1. Germline CDR1 reads SQVTM; CDR2 reads ANQGSEA. V gave up 6 bases and J gave up 5 bases; unmatched junction bases: 5. The CDR3 length is 13 residues. In nucleotides, the CDR3 is TGCAGCGTAGAGACAGGGGGGGATCAGCCCCAGCATTTT. Its protein product is CSVETGGDQPQHF.

This clonotype was seen a handful of times. This chain connects TRBV5-1 to TRBJ2-5; D possibly corresponds to TRBD1 (6 bases). V lost 4 bases and J 5 bases, leaving 12 bases between the germline ends. The CDR3 consists of 13 residues. Germline V gene data show CDR1 as SGHRS and CDR2 as YFSETQ. CDR3 region: CASSNRALETQYF. The CDR3 bases are TGCGCCAGCAGCAACAGGGCGCTGGAGACCCAGTACTTC. The full variable domain, its missing parts supplied by reference TRBV5-1 and TRBJ2-5, is KAGVTQTPRYLIKTRGQQVTLSCSPISGHRSVSWYQQTPGQGLQFLFEYFSETQRNKGNFPGRFSGRQFSNSRSEMNVSTLELGDSALYLCASSNRALETQYFGPGTRLLVL.

Comments on this clonotype: A read error may account for a junction end that differs from germline. This chain links TRBV20-1 with TRBJ1-2; D is perhaps TRBD1 (5 bases). Germline CDR1 is DFQATT and CDR2 is SNEGSKA (reference sequence). The length of the CDR3 is 14 residues. DNA for the CDR3: TGCAGTGCTGGAGAAGGGGAGGGTTACTATGGCTACACCTTC. It translates to CSAGEGEGYYGYTF.

This rearrangement joins TRBV7-8 to TRBJ2-3; D remains unclear. This CDR3 has 14 amino acids. V lost 3 bases and J 4 bases, leaving 11 bases between the germline ends. Germline CDR1 SGHVS, CDR2 FQNEAQ. The CDR3 nucleotides read TGTGCCAGCAGCTTGAATTTAGTCCCAGATACGCAGTATTTT. This sequence encodes CASSLNLVPDTQYF.

The J gene is TRBJ2-7, the V gene TRBV29-1, with unresolved D. Trimming pared 5 bases from V and 5 bases from J, leaving 13 bases between. Germline CDR1 and CDR2: SQVTM and ANQGSEA. This CDR3 has 12 residues. The DNA for the CDR3 is TGCAGCGTTTCGGATCGTCGCAACGAGCAGTACTTC. The encoded protein is CSVSDRRNEQYF.

The rearrangement uses TRBV24-1 and TRBJ2-1; 12 bases line up with TRBD2. Germline assignment: CDR1 KGHDR and CDR2 SFDVKD. Losses at the gene ends were 4 bases for V and 13 bases for J; bases not matched to a gene: 7. The CDR3 is made up of 14 amino acids. The chain's CDR3 is CATSDPTSGRLQFF. As DNA, the CDR3 is TGTGCCACCAGTGACCCGACTAGCGGGAGATTACAGTTCTTC.

This clonotype was seen a few times. The chain has TRBV3-1 and TRBJ1-3, with unresolved D. Trimming shortened V by 0 bases and J by 4 bases, and 10 bases separated the two germline ends. The CDR3 spans 15 residues. Germline V gives CDR1 LGHDT, CDR2 YNNKEL (reference sequence). The chain's CDR3 is CASSQDGYSGNTIYF. The CDR3 DNA follows: TGTGCCAGCAGCCAAGATGGATATTCGGGAAACACCATATATTTT.

This clonotype was found a few times. The rearrangement uses TRBV7-2 and TRBJ2-7; 7 bases are a match to TRBD1. CDR3 length: 15 residues. The junction had 5 bases not matched to a gene; V was cut back by 1 base and J by 2 bases. CDR1 is SGHTA and CDR2 is FQGNSA in the germline V gene. The CDR3 DNA sequence: TGTGCCAGCAGCTTAGAGTTAGGGGGCGCCTACGAGCAGTACTTC. This sequence encodes CASSLELGGAYEQYF.

This chain connects TRBV28 to TRBJ2-3, with D perhaps given as TRBD1 or TRBD2 (5 bases each). Germline CDR1 reads MDHEN; CDR2 reads SYDVKM. V was trimmed by 5 bases and J by 11 bases, leaving 14 bases between them. The CDR3 covers 12 residues. Here the CDR3 DNA reads TGTGCCAGCAGTCACGGGGCCCCGAAGCAGTATTTT. This encodes CASSHGAPKQYF.

The chain uses TRBV15 and TRBJ2-1; TRBD2 is a possible D gene (6 bases). The germline CDR1 and CDR2 sequences are LNHNV and YYDKDF (reference sequence). This CDR3 is 15 amino acids long. V lost 8 bases and J 0 bases, leaving 14 bases between the germline ends. The CDR3 DNA reads as TGTGCCACCCCCTCCGGGACTGTCTCCTACAATGAGCAGTTCTTC. Translated, it gives CATPSGTVSYNEQFF.

The V and J genes are TRBV27 and TRBJ2-1; 9 bases are a match to TRBD1. There are 16 residues in the CDR3. Germline V CDR1 and CDR2: MNHEY, SMNVEV (reference sequence). Trimming removed 6 bases from V and 12 bases from J; junction bases left unmatched: 18. The DNA of the CDR3 is TGTGCCAGCAGCCTCAATGGACAGGGGCTACAATTGGGGCAGTTCTTC. This translates into CASSLNGQGLQLGQFF.

The chain links TRBV6-2 or TRBV6-3 to TRBJ2-1, with D tentatively TRBD1 (5 bases). This CDR3 has 15 residues. The V gene's germline CDR1 is MNHEY and CDR2 SVGEGT. Trimming took 8 bases from V and 1 from J, leaving 15 bases between them. CDR3 DNA sequence: TGTGCCAGCTTAGGGGATTTTGGGTCCTACAATGAGCAGTTCTTC. This sequence encodes CASLGDFGSYNEQFF.

This clonotype was seen only once. V and J are TRBV3-1 and TRBJ2-5; a possible D gene is TRBD2 (7 bases). Germline loops: CDR1 LGHDT, CDR2 YNNKEL (reference sequence). This CDR3 is 14 amino acids long. V dropped 4 bases and J dropped 5 bases, with 14 bases sitting between them. CDR3 nucleotide sequence: TGTGCCAGCAGCCTCCGGCGGGGGCGGGAGACCCAGTACTTC. Amino acid sequence: CASSLRRGRETQYF.

In this sample, this clonotype turned up a few times. The J gene is TRBJ1-1, the V gene TRBV13; D call uncertain. The V end lost 4 bases, the J end lost 0 bases, and 12 bases lay between the germline ends. This CDR3 comprises 15 residues. Germline CDR1 reads PRHDT; CDR2 reads FYEKMQ (reference sequence). CDR3 DNA sequence: TGTGCCAGCAGCTCCCGAGGAGGAGTGAACACTGAAGCTTTCTTT. It is translated as CASSSRGGVNTEAFF.

The rearrangement joins TRBV7-2 to TRBJ1-3; 8 nucleotides match TRBD1. The CDR3 sequence is 15 residues long. CDR1 and CDR2 from the germline V gene are SGHTA and FQGNSA. The V and J ends lost 6 bases and 2 bases, in that order; junction bases with no gene match: 6. CDR3 sequence: CASRIQGDPGNTIYF. CDR3 sequence (DNA): TGTGCCAGCAGGATACAGGGGGACCCTGGAAACACCATATATTTT.

This clonotype was detected a few times. The chain combines TRBV7-2 with TRBJ2-3; 8 bases are shared with TRBD2. The CDR3 totals 15 residues. Germline V gene sequence: CDR1 SGHTA, CDR2 FQGNSA. V shed 3 bases and J 2 bases; nucleotides not matched to a gene: 4. CDR3 nucleotides: TGTGCCAGCAGCTTGCGCGGGGGGAACACAGATACGCAGTATTTT. Amino acids: CASSLRGGNTDTQYF.

V and J are TRBV28 and TRBJ1-4; 9 bases line up with TRBD1. CDR3 length: 15 residues. The V segment lost 6 bases and the J segment 6 bases; nucleotides outside the gene matches: 8. From germline, CDR1 is MDHEN and CDR2 SYDVKM. CDR3 loop: CASRDLRDRDEKLFF. CDR3 nucleotides: TGTGCCAGCAGGGACCTCCGGGACAGGGATGAAAAACTGTTTTTT.